One and the same sample provided the 21 T cell receptor beta chains below, sequenced in a study of blood T cell repertoires in COVID-19. Libraries were prepared by immunoSEQ multiplex PCR; TCRdb keeps only in-frame clonotypes and omits some of them. The data show about 380,000 clones, roughly four fifths seen once. Input material: peripheral blood. The receptors stem from a human donor with acute or convalescent COVID-19. The donor label of this sample is uncertain.

The CDR3 region is CASSYRGANEKLFF. The CDR3 nucleotides read TGTGCCAGCAGTTACAGGGGAGCTAATGAAAAACTGTTTTTT. The J gene is TRBJ1-4, the V gene TRBV2; 7 nucleotides match TRBD1. The trim removed 5 bases at V and 3 bases at J, leaving 3 bases unmatched. The CDR3 has 14 residues. Germline values: CDR1 SNHLY, CDR2 FYNNEI.

The chain links TRBV6-5 to TRBJ2-7, with 7 positions matching TRBD1. The CDR3 sequence is 15 residues long. CDR1 is MNHEY, CDR2 SVGAGI, per germline. With V trimmed by 6 bases and J by 5 bases, 13 bases remained unmatched. The CDR3 region is CASSRRRQGQHEQYF. CDR3 nucleotides: TGTGCCAGCAGCCGCCGACGACAGGGACAACACGAGCAGTACTTC.

The chain uses TRBV11-1 and TRBJ2-1; D not certain. Germline CDR1 reads SGHAT; CDR2 reads FQDESV (reference sequence). The germline V and J ends were trimmed by 7 bases and 8 bases, with 15 bases remaining between them. This CDR3 region has 13 residues. CDR3 in amino acids: CASTLRVVDEQFF. The CDR3 nucleotides read TGTGCCAGCACCCTACGCGTAGTTGATGAGCAGTTCTTC.

This chain links TRBV2 with TRBJ2-1; tentative D call: TRBD2 (5 bases). The germline CDR1 and CDR2 sequences are SNHLY and FYNNEI. V was trimmed by 3 bases and J by 9 bases, leaving 18 bases between them. CDR3 length: 15 residues. The CDR3 reads CASSEPGFAGREQFF. CDR3 nucleotides: TGTGCCAGCAGTGAGCCCGGGTTTGCGGGCCGTGAGCAGTTCTTC.

The V gene is TRBV4-1, the J gene TRBJ2-1; TRBD2 matches at 9 bases. V lost 2 bases to trimming and J lost 4 bases; unmatched junction nucleotides: 3. In germline, CDR1 is MGHRA, CDR2 YSYEKL. The CDR3 consists of 15 residues. CDR3 residues: CASSQWLAGYNEQFF. Written as DNA, the CDR3 is TGCGCCAGCAGCCAATGGCTAGCGGGGTACAATGAGCAGTTCTTC.

This clone was seen a single time. The J gene is TRBJ1-1, the V gene TRBV2, with 8 bases identical to TRBD1. The germline V gene has CDR1 SNHLY and CDR2 FYNNEI. The trim removed 6 bases at V and 0 bases at J, leaving 9 bases unmatched. The CDR3 sequence is 16 residues long. The CDR3 DNA follows: TGTGCCAGCAGAGGGCGGACAGGGAATTTGAACACTGAAGCTTTCTTT. Translated: CASRGRTGNLNTEAFF.

The V call is TRBV11-2, the J call TRBJ1-1; a possible D gene is TRBD1 (6 bases). Germline V gene sequence: CDR1 SGHAT, CDR2 FQNNGV. The CDR3 spans 13 residues. Trimming took 7 bases from V and 1 from J, leaving 10 bases between them. CDR3 loop: CASTLDRNTEAFF. Here the CDR3 DNA reads TGTGCCAGCACCCTGGACAGGAACACTGAAGCTTTCTTT.

The chain has TRBV25-1 and TRBJ1-5; possibly TRBD1 for D (6 bases). Germline V lookup: CDR1 MGHDK, CDR2 SYGVNS. The CDR3 loop spans 14 amino acids. V was clipped by 10 bases and J by 0 bases, with 13 bases between them. The CDR3 region is CANKRGFSNQPQHF. CDR3 sequence (DNA): TGTGCCAACAAAAGGGGGTTTAGCAATCAGCCCCAGCATTTT.

The V gene is TRBV30, the J gene TRBJ2-7; TRBD2 matches at 11 bases. The germline CDR1 and CDR2 sequences are GTSNPN and SVGIG (reference sequence). The CDR3 runs to 15 residues. V lost 3 bases, J lost 4 bases, and 8 bases stayed unmatched. The CDR3 here is CAWRGGTSGSYEQYF. CDR3 nucleotide sequence: TGTGCCTGGAGGGGCGGGACTAGCGGATCGTACGAGCAGTACTTC.

The rearrangement joins TRBV19 to TRBJ1-5, with 7 bases lining up with TRBD1. V trimming: 3 bases; J trimming: 4 bases; junction bases outside the gene matches: 9. From germline, CDR1 is LNHDA and CDR2 SQIVND (reference sequence). This CDR3 region has 16 residues. The CDR3 here is CASSIMLAGGNQPQHF. The CDR3 nucleotides read TGTGCCAGTAGTATTATGCTTGCAGGGGGAAATCAGCCCCAGCATTTT.

The V and J genes are TRBV9 and TRBJ2-1; possible D gene TRBD1, 6 bases. CDR1 is SGDLS and CDR2 is YYNGEE in the germline V gene. The CDR3 has 15 residues. The V end was cut by 4 bases, the J end by 4 bases, with 15 bases between. For the CDR3, the DNA is TGTGCCAGCAGCCCCGGCGCAGGGGCGTACAATGAGCAGTTCTTC. It encodes CASSPGAGAYNEQFF. The full variable domain, completed using reference TRBV9 and TRBJ2-1, is DSGVTQTPKHLITATGQRVTLRCSPRSGDLSVYWYQQSLDQGLQFLIQYYNGEERAKGNILERFSAQQFPDLHSELNLSSLELGDSALYFCASSPGAGAYNEQFFGPGTRLTVL.

The chain combines TRBV7-6 with TRBJ1-3; TRBD1 is a possible D gene (5 bases). V dropped 4 bases and J dropped 0 bases, with 13 bases sitting between them. Germline V gives CDR1 SGHVS, CDR2 FNYEAQ. The CDR3 is 16 residues long. The CDR3 DNA reads TGTGCCAGCAGCTCGGGGGTAGCCGCCTCTGGAAACACCATATATTTT. As protein: CASSSGVAASGNTIYF.

V usage is TRBV19 and J usage is TRBJ2-5, with D perhaps matching TRBD2 (5 bases). The CDR3 runs 14 residues. Per germline, CDR1 LNHDA and CDR2 SQIVND (reference sequence). V dropped 3 bases and J dropped 5 bases, with 13 bases sitting between them. The CDR3 nucleotides are TGTGCCAGTAGTATTCGGCAGTCGGGGGAGACCCAGTACTTC. It is translated as CASSIRQSGETQYF.

The chain has TRBV30 and TRBJ1-5, with a weak D call TRBD1 (6 bases). The CDR3 has 13 amino acids. Germline V gene sequence: CDR1 GTSNPN, CDR2 SVGIG (reference sequence). Trimming cost V 2 bases and J 1 base, with 6 bases left between them. CDR3 region: CAWSTGSNQPQHF. The CDR3 coding sequence is TGTGCCTGGAGTACAGGGAGCAATCAGCCCCAGCATTTT.

The V gene is TRBV30, the J gene TRBJ2-7; 8 bases map to TRBD1. This CDR3 comprises 15 residues. The J segment lost 1 base and the V segment lost 3 bases, leaving 8 bases of the junction unmatched. Per the germline V gene, CDR1 is GTSNPN and CDR2 is SVGIG (reference sequence). The DNA for the CDR3 is TGTGCCTGGAGACGACCGGGACAGGCTTCCTACGAGCAGTACTTC. Encoded protein: CAWRRPGQASYEQYF.

This clone occurred a few times. This CDR3 is CASRSQRGGRETQYF. DNA for the CDR3: TGTGCCAGCAGATCCCAGCGGGGGGGCCGTGAGACCCAGTACTTC. The chain uses TRBV27 and TRBJ2-5, with TRBD2 matching over 10 bases. The CDR3 sequence is 15 residues long. V shed 6 bases and J 5 bases; nucleotides not matched to a gene: 9. Germline V gene data show CDR1 as MNHEY and CDR2 as SMNVEV (reference sequence).

The chain has TRBV6-5 and TRBJ2-3, with TRBD1 as a possible D gene (6 bases). The CDR3 extends over 15 amino acids. Germline V gives CDR1 MNHEY, CDR2 SVGAGI. V was cut by 8 bases and J by 1 base, with 16 bases left in between. For the CDR3, the DNA is TGTGCCAGCCGAAACAGGCCAGGGGGCACAGATACGCAGTATTTT. Translating it yields CASRNRPGGTDTQYF.

The chain uses TRBV18 and TRBJ1-1; D possibly corresponds to TRBD1 (5 bases). This CDR3 region has 16 residues. V shed 3 bases and J shed 0 bases, with 14 bases lying between them. CDR1 and CDR2 from the germline V gene are KGHSH and LQKENI. The CDR3 region has the DNA TGTGCCAGCTCACCGGGACTACAGAGTATGAACACTGAAGCTTTCTTT. Translated, it gives CASSPGLQSMNTEAFF. Combining the CDR3 with reference TRBV18 and TRBJ1-1 gives the whole variable domain NAGVMQNPRHLVRRRGQEARLRCSPMKGHSHVYWYRQLPEEGLKFMVYLQKENIIDESGMPKERFSAEFPKEGPSILRIQQVVRGDSAAYFCASSPGLQSMNTEAFFGQGTRLTVV.

The chain joins TRBV25-1 to TRBJ1-3; D is unresolved. V lost 6 bases and J lost 2, with 8 bases in between. This CDR3 spans 13 amino acids. In germline, CDR1 is MGHDK, CDR2 SYGVNS. The CDR3 loop is CASSSPPGNTIYF. The DNA of the CDR3 is TGTGCCAGCAGCTCCCCTCCTGGAAACACCATATATTTT.

The CDR3 is CAWGTSGGADTQYF. CDR3 in DNA: TGTGCCTGGGGGACTAGCGGGGGAGCAGATACGCAGTATTTT. The chain links TRBV30 to TRBJ2-3, with 14 bases that match TRBD2. The CDR3 runs 14 residues. The junction had 2 bases not matched to a gene; V was cut back by 5 bases and J by 4 bases. Germline V gene sequence: CDR1 GTSNPN, CDR2 SVGIG (reference sequence).

V gene TRBV30 combines with J gene TRBJ2-2; 11 positions match TRBD2. J was trimmed by 4 bases and V by 0 bases; bases with no gene match: 7. This CDR3 comprises 17 residues. Per the germline V gene, CDR1 is GTSNPN and CDR2 is SVGIG (reference sequence). The DNA of the CDR3 is TGTGCCTGGAGTGTAGTAGCGGGAGGGCAGAGCACCGGGGAGCTGTTTTTT. Translated: CAWSVVAGGQSTGELFF.